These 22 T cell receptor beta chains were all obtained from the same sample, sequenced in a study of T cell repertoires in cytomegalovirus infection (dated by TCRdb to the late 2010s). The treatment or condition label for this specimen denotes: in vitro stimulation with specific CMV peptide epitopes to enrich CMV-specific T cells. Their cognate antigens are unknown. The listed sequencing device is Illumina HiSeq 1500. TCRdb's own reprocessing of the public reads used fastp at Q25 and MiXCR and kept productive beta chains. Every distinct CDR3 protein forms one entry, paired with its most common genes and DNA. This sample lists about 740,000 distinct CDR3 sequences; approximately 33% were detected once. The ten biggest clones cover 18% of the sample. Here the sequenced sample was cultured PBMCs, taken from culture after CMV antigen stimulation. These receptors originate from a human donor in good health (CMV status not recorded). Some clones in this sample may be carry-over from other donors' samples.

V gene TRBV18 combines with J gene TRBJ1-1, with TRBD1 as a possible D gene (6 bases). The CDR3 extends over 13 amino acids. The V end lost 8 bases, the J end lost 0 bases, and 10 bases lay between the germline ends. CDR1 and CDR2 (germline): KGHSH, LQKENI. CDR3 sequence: CASQGQMNTEAFF. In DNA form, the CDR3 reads TGTGCCAGCCAGGGGCAAATGAACACTGAAGCTTTCTTT.

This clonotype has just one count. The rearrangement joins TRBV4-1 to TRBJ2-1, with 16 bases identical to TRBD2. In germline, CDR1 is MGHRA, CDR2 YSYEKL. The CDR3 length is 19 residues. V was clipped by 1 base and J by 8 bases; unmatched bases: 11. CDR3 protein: CASSQGIGTSGGARDEQFF. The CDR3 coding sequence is TGCGCCAGCAGCCAAGGAATCGGGACTAGCGGGGGGGCTCGTGATGAGCAGTTCTTC.

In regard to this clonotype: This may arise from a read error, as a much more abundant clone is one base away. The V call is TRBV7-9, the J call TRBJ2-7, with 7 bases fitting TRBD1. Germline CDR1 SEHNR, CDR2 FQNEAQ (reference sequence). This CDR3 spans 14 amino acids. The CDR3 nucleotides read TGTACCAGCAGCCCCGGGACAGCTCCCTACGAGCAGTACTTC. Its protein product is CTSSPGTAPYEQYF.

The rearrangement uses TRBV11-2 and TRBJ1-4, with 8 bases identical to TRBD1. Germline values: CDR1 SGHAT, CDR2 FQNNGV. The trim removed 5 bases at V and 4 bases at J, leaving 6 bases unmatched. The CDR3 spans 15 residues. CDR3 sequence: CASSQQGVVNEKLFF. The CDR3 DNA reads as TGTGCCAGCAGCCAACAGGGGGTGGTTAATGAAAAACTGTTTTTT.

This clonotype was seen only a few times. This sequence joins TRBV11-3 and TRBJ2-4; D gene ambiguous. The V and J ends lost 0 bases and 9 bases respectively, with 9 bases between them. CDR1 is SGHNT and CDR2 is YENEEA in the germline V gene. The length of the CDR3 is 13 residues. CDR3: CASSLEGSSIQYF. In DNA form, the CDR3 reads TGTGCCAGCAGCTTAGAAGGATCAAGCATTCAGTACTTC.

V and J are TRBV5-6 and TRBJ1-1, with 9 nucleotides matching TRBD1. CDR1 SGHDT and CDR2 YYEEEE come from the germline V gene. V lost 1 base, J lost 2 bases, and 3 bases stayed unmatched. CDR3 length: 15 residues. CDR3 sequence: CASSLWDRVNTEAFF. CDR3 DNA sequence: TGTGCCAGCAGCTTGTGGGACAGGGTAAACACTGAAGCTTTCTTT. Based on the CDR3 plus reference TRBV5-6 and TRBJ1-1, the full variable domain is DAGVTQSPTHLIKTRGQQVTLRCSPKSGHDTVSWYQQALGQGPQFIFQYYEEEERQRGNFPDRFSGHQFPNYSSELNVNALLLGDSALYLCASSLWDRVNTEAFFGQGTRLTVV.

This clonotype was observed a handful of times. The chain's CDR3 is CASSLGLGGGGPQHF. The CDR3 nucleotides read TGTGCCAGCAGTTTAGGTTTGGGCGGCGGGGGGCCCCAGCATTTT. The genes are TRBV12-3 or TRBV12-4 and TRBJ1-5; a weak D match, TRBD1 (5 bases). Trimming stripped 1 base from V and 9 bases from J, with 16 bases between. The length of the CDR3 is 15 residues.

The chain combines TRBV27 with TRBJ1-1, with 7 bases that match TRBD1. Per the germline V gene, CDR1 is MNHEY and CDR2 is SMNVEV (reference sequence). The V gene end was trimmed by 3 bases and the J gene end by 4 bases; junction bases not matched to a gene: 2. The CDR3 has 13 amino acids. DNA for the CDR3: TGTGCCAGCAGTTTTTACAGGGGCACTGAAGCTTTCTTT. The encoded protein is CASSFYRGTEAFF.

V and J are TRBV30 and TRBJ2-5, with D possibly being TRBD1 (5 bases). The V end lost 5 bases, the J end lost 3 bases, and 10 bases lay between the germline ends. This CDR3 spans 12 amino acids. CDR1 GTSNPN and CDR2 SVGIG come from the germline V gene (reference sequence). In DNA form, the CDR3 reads TGTGCCTGGGAGACAGTAAAAGAGACCCAGTACTTC. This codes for CAWETVKETQYF.

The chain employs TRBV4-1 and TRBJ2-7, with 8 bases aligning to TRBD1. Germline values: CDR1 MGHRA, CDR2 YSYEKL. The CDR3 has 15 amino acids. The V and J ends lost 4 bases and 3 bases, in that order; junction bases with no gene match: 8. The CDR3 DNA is TGCGCCAGCAGCCGATCCGGGACAGGAGACTACGAGCAGTACTTC. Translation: CASSRSGTGDYEQYF.

CDR3 bases: TGTGCCAGCAGTTATCCGTACCATGAGCAGTTCTTC. Protein sequence: CASSYPYHEQFF. The chain links TRBV6-6 to TRBJ2-1; D is ambiguous. CDR3 length: 12 residues. Between the trimmed V and J ends, which lost 3 bases and 8 bases, there was a span of 8 bases. The germline gives CDR1 MNHNY, CDR2 SVGAGI (reference sequence).

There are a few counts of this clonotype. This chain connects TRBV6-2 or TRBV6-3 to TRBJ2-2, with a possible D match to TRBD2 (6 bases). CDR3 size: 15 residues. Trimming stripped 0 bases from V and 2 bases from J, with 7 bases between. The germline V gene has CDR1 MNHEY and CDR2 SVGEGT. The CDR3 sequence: CASSYSSGNTGELFF. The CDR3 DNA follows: TGTGCCAGCAGTTACTCTAGCGGCAACACCGGGGAGCTGTTTTTT.

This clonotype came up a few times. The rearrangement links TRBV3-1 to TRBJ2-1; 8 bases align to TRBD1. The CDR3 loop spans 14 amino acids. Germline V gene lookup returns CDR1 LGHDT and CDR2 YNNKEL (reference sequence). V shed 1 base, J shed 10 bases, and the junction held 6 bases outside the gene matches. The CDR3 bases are TGTGCCAGCAGCCAAGTGCAGGGGGCGGGGGAGCAGTTCTTC. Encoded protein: CASSQVQGAGEQFF.

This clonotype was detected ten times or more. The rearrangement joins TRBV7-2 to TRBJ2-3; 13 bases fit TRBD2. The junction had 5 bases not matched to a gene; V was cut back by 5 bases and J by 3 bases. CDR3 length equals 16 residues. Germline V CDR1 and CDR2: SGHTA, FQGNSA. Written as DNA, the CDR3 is TGTGCCAGCAGCCGACTAGCGGGAGGTTTAACAGATACGCAGTATTTT. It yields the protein CASSRLAGGLTDTQYF. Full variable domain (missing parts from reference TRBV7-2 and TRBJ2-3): GAGVSQSPSNKVTEKGKDVELRCDPISGHTALYWYRQSLGQGLEFLIYFQGNSAPDKSGLPSDRFSAERTGGSVSTLTIQRTQQEDSAVYLCASSRLAGGLTDTQYFGPGTRLTVL.

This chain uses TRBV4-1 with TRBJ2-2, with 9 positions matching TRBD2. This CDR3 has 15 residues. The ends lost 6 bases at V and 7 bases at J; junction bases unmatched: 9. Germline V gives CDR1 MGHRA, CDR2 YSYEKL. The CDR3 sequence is CASRRSGGRGGELFF. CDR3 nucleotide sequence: TGCGCCAGCAGACGGAGCGGGGGGCGCGGCGGGGAGCTGTTTTTT.

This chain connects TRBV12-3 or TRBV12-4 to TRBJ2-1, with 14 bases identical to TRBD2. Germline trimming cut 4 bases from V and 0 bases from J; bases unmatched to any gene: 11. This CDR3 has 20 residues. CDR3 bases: TGTGCCAGCAGTTCCGGACTAGCGGGGGGAAACCGTAGCTCCTACAATGAGCAGTTCTTC. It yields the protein CASSSGLAGGNRSSYNEQFF.

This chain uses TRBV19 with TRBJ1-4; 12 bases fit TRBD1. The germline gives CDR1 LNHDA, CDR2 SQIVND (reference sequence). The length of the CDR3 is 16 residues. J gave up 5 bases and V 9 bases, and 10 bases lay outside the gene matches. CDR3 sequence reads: CASRDRGPTRNEKLFF. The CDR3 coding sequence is TGTGCCAGCCGGGACAGGGGGCCGACAAGGAATGAAAAACTGTTTTTT.

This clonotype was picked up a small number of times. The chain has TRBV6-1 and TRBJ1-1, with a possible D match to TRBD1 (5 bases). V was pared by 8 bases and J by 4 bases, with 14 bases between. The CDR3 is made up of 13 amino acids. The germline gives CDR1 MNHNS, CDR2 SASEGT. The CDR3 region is CASGRGQSTEAFF. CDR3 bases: TGTGCCAGCGGTCGCGGACAATCCACTGAAGCTTTCTTT.

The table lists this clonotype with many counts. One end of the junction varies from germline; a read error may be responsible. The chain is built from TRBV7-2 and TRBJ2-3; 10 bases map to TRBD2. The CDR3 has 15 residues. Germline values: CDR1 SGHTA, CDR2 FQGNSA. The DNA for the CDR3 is TGTGCCAGCATTTTTAGCGGGGGGAGCAGAGATACGCAGTATTTT. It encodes CASIFSGGSRDTQYF.

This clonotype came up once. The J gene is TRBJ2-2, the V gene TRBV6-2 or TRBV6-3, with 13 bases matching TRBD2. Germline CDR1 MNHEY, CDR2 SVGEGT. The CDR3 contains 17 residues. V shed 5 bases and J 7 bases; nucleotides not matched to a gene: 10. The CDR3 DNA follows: TGTGCCAGCAGTGTCTGGACTAGCGGGGGATGGCACGGGGAGCTGTTTTTT. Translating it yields CASSVWTSGGWHGELFF.

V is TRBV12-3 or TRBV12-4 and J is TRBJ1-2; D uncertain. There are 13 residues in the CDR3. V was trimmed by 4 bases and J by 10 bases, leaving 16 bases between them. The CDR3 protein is CASSSGGRFSYTF. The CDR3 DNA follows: TGTGCCAGCAGTTCTGGCGGCCGTTTCTCCTACACCTTC.

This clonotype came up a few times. The CDR3 sequence is CASSFVTSYNEQFF. DNA of the CDR3: TGTGCCAGCAGCTTCGTAACCTCCTACAATGAGCAGTTCTTC. The rearrangement uses TRBV5-4 and TRBJ2-1; D unclear. The V and J ends lost 2 bases and 0 bases respectively, with 6 bases between them. Germline V lookup: CDR1 SGHNT, CDR2 YYREEE (reference sequence). The CDR3 loop spans 14 amino acids. Filled out from reference TRBV5-4 and TRBJ2-1, the complete variable domain reads ETGVTQSPTHLIKTRGQQVTLRCSSQSGHNTVSWYQQALGQGPQFIFQYYREEENGRGNFPPRFSGLQFPNYSSELNVNALELDDSALYLCASSFVTSYNEQFFGPGTRLTVL.